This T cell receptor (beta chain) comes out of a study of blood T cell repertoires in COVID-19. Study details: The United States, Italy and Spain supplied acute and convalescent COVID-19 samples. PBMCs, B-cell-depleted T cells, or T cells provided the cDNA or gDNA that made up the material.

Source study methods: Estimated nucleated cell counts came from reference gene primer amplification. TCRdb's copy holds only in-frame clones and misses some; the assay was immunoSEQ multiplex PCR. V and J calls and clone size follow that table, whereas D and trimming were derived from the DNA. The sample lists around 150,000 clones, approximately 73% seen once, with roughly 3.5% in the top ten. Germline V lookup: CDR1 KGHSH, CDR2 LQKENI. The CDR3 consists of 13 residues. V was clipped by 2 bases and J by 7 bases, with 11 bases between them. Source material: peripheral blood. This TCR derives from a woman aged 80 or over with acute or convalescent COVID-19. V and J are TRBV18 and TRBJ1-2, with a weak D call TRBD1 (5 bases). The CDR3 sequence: CASSPSRGSGYTF. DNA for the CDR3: TGTGCCAGCTCACCAAGTAGGGGTAGTGGCTACACCTTC.